The 12 T cell receptor beta chains presented below share a single source sample, sequenced in a study of cytomegalovirus exposure and HLA in healthy donors. Primers included in the PCR were 60 Vbeta and 13 Jbeta primers. Libraries were prepared by immunoSEQ multiplex PCR; TCRdb keeps only in-frame clonotypes and omits some of them. The sample lists roughly 200,000 clones, around 85% occurring once. Sequencing used PBMCs. The receptors were gathered from a man aged 50-59 years in good health and CMV-seronegative.

The chain links TRBV19 to TRBJ2-2; 8 nucleotides line up with TRBD1. Germline trimming cut 3 bases from V and 4 bases from J; bases unmatched to any gene: 4. The CDR3 length is 15 residues. Germline V lookup: CDR1 LNHDA, CDR2 SQIVND (reference sequence). The CDR3 sequence is CASSIQGAGTGELFF. CDR3 sequence (DNA): TGTGCCAGTAGTATTCAGGGGGCGGGCACCGGGGAGCTGTTTTTT.

The chain carries TRBV2 and TRBJ2-7, with 10 bases fitting TRBD2. CDR1 and CDR2 (germline): SNHLY, FYNNEI. This CDR3 is built from 14 residues. V shed 6 bases, J shed 0 bases, and the junction held 2 bases outside the gene matches. CDR3 amino acids: CASSLAGVSYEQYF. The DNA of the CDR3 is TGTGCCAGCAGCCTAGCGGGAGTCTCCTACGAGCAGTACTTC.

Remarks on this clone: A junction end diverges from the germline sequence, so it may reflect a read error. This sequence joins TRBV30 and TRBJ2-7; TRBD1 might be the D (6 bases). CDR1 and CDR2 (germline): GTSNPN, SVGIG (reference sequence). The CDR3 consists of 19 residues. Here the CDR3 reads CAWSVLIFGQRTSSCEQYF. In DNA form, the CDR3 reads TGTGCCTGGAGTGTCCTCATCTTTGGACAGCGTACTTCCTCCTGCGAGCAGTACTTC.

The chain links TRBV11-2 to TRBJ1-2, with TRBD1 matching 8 bases. Germline assignment: CDR1 SGHAT and CDR2 FQNNGV. This CDR3 spans 17 amino acids. J lost 4 bases, V lost 2 bases, and 12 bases had no gene match. CDR3 sequence reads: CASSLSFRDRTFYGYTF. CDR3 DNA: TGTGCCAGCAGCTTATCCTTCCGGGACAGGACATTCTATGGCTACACCTTC.

J is TRBJ2-1 and V is TRBV5-8, with 8 bases aligning to TRBD2. The CDR3 extends over 17 amino acids. The germline V gene encodes CDR1 SGHTS and CDR2 YDEGEE. The trim removed 3 bases at V and 3 bases at J, leaving 11 bases unmatched. The CDR3 here is CASSSDYQREFYNEQFF. The CDR3 DNA reads TGTGCCAGCAGCTCGGACTACCAGCGGGAGTTCTACAATGAGCAGTTCTTC.

This clone was seen just once. The rearrangement uses TRBV5-8 and TRBJ2-6; D possibly corresponds to TRBD1 (6 bases). V gave up 4 bases and J gave up 4 bases, with 12 bases separating them. The CDR3 spans 15 residues. Germline assignment: CDR1 SGHTS and CDR2 YDEGEE. The CDR3 spells CASSTTGSGANVLTF. The CDR3 DNA follows: TGTGCCAGCAGCACCACAGGGTCCGGGGCCAACGTCCTGACTTTC.

The genes are TRBV5-1 and TRBJ1-3; D may be TRBD1 (5 bases). V dropped 4 bases and J dropped 5 bases, with 16 bases sitting between them. Germline CDR1 reads SGHRS; CDR2 reads YFSETQ. The CDR3 runs to 15 residues. The DNA for the CDR3 is TGCGCCAGCAGCCCCGACGGGGGGAGCAGAAACACCATATATTTT. Translating gives CASSPDGGSRNTIYF.

V and J are TRBV9 and TRBJ2-7; a weak D match, TRBD2 (5 bases). CDR3 length: 14 amino acids. Germline assignment: CDR1 SGDLS and CDR2 YYNGEE. Trimming cost V 3 bases and J 0 bases, with 10 bases left between them. The CDR3 nucleotides are TGTGCCAGCAGCGGGACTCCTCTCTCCTACGAGCAGTACTTC. Protein: CASSGTPLSYEQYF. Full variable domain (outside the CDR3, taken from reference TRBV9 and TRBJ2-7): DSGVTQTPKHLITATGQRVTLRCSPRSGDLSVYWYQQSLDQGLQFLIQYYNGEERAKGNILERFSAQQFPDLHSELNLSSLELGDSALYFCASSGTPLSYEQYFGPGTRLTVT.

The rearrangement uses TRBV30 and TRBJ1-2, with 8 bases fitting TRBD1. This CDR3 is 16 amino acids long. With V trimmed by 2 bases and J by 1 base, 9 bases remained unmatched. CDR1 and CDR2 (germline): GTSNPN, SVGIG (reference sequence). Written as DNA, the CDR3 is TGTGCCTGGAGTTCCCGGACAGGGCTCCTTAACTATGGCTACACCTTC. Protein product: CAWSSRTGLLNYGYTF.

To note about this clone: The sample carries other DNA sequences with the same CDR3. This chain connects TRBV27 to TRBJ2-2; no definite D call. Germline V gives CDR1 MNHEY, CDR2 SMNVEV (reference sequence). The CDR3 runs 13 residues. V gave up 8 bases and J gave up 1 base, with 8 bases separating them. The CDR3 loop reads CASRLMNTGELFF. In DNA, the CDR3 is TGTGCCAGCCGACTCATGAACACCGGGGAGCTGTTTTTT.

J is TRBJ2-5 and V is TRBV30, with D possibly matching TRBD2 (6 bases). Germline CDR1 and CDR2: GTSNPN and SVGIG (reference sequence). This CDR3 is 12 amino acids long. V was trimmed by 3 bases and J by 1 base, leaving 6 bases between them. Here the CDR3 DNA reads TGTGCCTGGAGGGGACTCCAAGAGACCCAGTACTTC. This codes for CAWRGLQETQYF.

This chain uses TRBV27 with TRBJ1-5; D gene ambiguous. Germline loops: CDR1 MNHEY, CDR2 SMNVEV (reference sequence). The CDR3 has 17 amino acids. The V gene lost 4 bases and the J gene lost 4 bases, with 20 bases spanning the gap. The CDR3 sequence is CASSSLSGWAENQPQHF. CDR3 DNA: TGTGCCAGCAGTTCTCTGTCTGGGTGGGCAGAGAATCAGCCCCAGCATTTT.